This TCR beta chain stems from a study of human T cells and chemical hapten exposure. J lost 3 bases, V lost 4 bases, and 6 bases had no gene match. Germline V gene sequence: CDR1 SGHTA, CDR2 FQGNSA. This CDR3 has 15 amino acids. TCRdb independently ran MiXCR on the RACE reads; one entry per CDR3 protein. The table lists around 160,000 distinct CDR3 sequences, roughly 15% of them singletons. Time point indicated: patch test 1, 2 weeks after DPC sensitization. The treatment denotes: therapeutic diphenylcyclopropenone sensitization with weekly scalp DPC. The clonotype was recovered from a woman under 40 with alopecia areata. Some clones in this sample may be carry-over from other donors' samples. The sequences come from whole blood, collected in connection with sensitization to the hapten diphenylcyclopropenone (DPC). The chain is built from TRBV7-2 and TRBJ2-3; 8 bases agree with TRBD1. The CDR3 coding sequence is TGTGCCAGCAGCTCCAGGGGGCGCGGGACAGATACGCAGTATTTT. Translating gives CASSSRGRGTDTQYF.